The source of this T cell receptor beta chain is a study of a mutant IDH1 vaccine in newly diagnosed glioma. Study as a whole: Mean patient age was around 40 years; around 62% were male and about 38% female. Beforehand, treatment had been radiotherapy, temozolomide, or both; the majority received both.

Time point indicated: baseline, week 1 (first vaccination visit). The treatment was: pre-vaccination baseline after standard-of-care therapy. Astrocytomas found in donors were new, WHO grade 3 or 4, IDH1-mutant and ATRX-lost. Repertoires were generated with immunoSEQ multiplex PCR, while TCRdb's copy carries only in-frame clones and drops some. The sample includes roughly 38,000 clones, around nine tenths of them seen just once. Germline CDR1 and CDR2: LNHDA and SQIVND (reference sequence). The V gene lost 5 bases and the J gene lost 2 bases, with 10 bases spanning the gap. This CDR3 contains 14 residues.

This TCR derives from a young man with glioma. This rearrangement joins TRBV19 to TRBJ1-5; D unresolved. Specimen: PBMCs, collected from a glioma patient treated with radiotherapy, temozolomide or both. In nucleotides, the CDR3 is TGTGCCAGTAGTGTCTCAGCGGGCAATCAGCCCCAGCATTTT. This sequence encodes CASSVSAGNQPQHF.